The present T cell receptor (beta chain) was sequenced within a study of shared clonotypes between healthy human individuals. At the level of the study: CD8 memory received one plate per donor, CD8 naive two, CD4 memory three and CD4 naive three. Study results and limitations: Although depth was large, rarefaction showed that sequencing of the sorted subsets was incomplete.

In regard to this clone: Its antigen is not known.

The CDR3 totals 15 residues. Trimming removed 5 bases at V and 3 bases at J, with 16 bases between. Germline CDR1 reads SEHNR; CDR2 reads FQNEAQ (reference sequence). TCRdb's copy holds only in-frame clones and misses some; the assay was immunoSEQ multiplex PCR. This sample has some 2,000,000 clones, with more than 90% found just once. The chain is built from TRBV7-9 and TRBJ2-5; TRBD1 might be the D (5 bases). Sequenced: naive CD4+ T cells sorted from blood. Subset given: CD45RA+ positively selected. This TCR was recovered from a man aged 18 to 29 in good health. The DNA of the CDR3 is TGTGCCAGCAGCGTATACAGGAAAAGGGAAGAGACCCAGTACTTC. The encoded protein is CASSVYRKREETQYF.